This entry lists 9 T cell receptor beta chains sequenced from one sample in a study of T cell repertoires in cytomegalovirus infection. TCRdb re-derived calls from the reads in MiXCR, one entry per CDR3 protein. Of 450,000 to 550,000 distinct CDR3 sequences detected, roughly 43% appear once; the ten largest clones hold 43%. Their antigen targets remain unknown. The material sequenced was cultured PBMCs, taken from culture after CMV antigen stimulation. The receptors originated from a human donor in good health (CMV status not recorded). Some clones in this sample may be carry-over from other donors' samples.

J is TRBJ1-5 and V is TRBV7-8; maybe TRBD1 (6 bases). The CDR3 runs 16 residues. Germline CDR1 reads SGHVS; CDR2 reads FQNEAQ. V gave up 3 bases and J gave up 3 bases, with 15 bases separating them. The CDR3 DNA follows: TGTGCCAGCAGCTTGGACGGGGGGCTGATCAATCAGCCCCAGCATTTT. Residues: CASSLDGGLINQPQHF.

This clonotype was seen only once. The gene calls are TRBV6-5 and TRBJ1-1; TRBD1 is a possible D gene (6 bases). The CDR3 spans 16 residues. V was cut by 2 bases and J by 0 bases, with 13 bases left in between. The germline V gene has CDR1 MNHEY and CDR2 SVGAGI. CDR3 sequence: CASSYGPDRMNTEAFF. Written as DNA, the CDR3 is TGTGCCAGCAGTTACGGCCCGGACAGAATGAACACTGAAGCTTTCTTT.

The J gene is TRBJ1-2, the V gene TRBV7-6, with D perhaps TRBD1 (6 bases). The CDR3 loop spans 13 amino acids. V was shortened by 5 bases and J by 4 bases, with 11 bases between the two germline ends. Germline V CDR1 and CDR2: SGHVS, FNYEAQ. The CDR3 here is CASSNTGPYGYTF. CDR3 coding DNA: TGTGCCAGCAGCAACACAGGGCCCTATGGCTACACCTTC.

The chain recombines TRBV19 with TRBJ1-3; 7 nucleotides match TRBD1. This CDR3 spans 15 amino acids. Trimming cost V 9 bases and J 0 bases; bases outside gene matches: 8. CDR1 is LNHDA and CDR2 is SQIVND in the germline V gene (reference sequence). CDR3 nucleotide sequence: TGTGCCAGCCATGCACAGGGGAGCTCTGGAAACACCATATATTTT. It codes for CASHAQGSSGNTIYF. Variable domain in full (rest from reference TRBV19 and TRBJ1-3): DGGITQSPKYLFRKEGQNVTLSCEQNLNHDAMYWYRQDPGQGLRLIYYSQIVNDFQKGDIAEGYSVSREKKESFPLTVTSAQKNPTAFYLCASHAQGSSGNTIYFGEGSWLTVV.

Remarks on this clonotype: One end of the junction fails to match germline, which may point to a read error. The J gene is TRBJ1-2, the V gene TRBV5-3; a weak D match, TRBD1 (5 bases). TRBV5-3 is an open reading frame whose function is uncertain. The CDR3 covers 14 residues. The CDR3 sequence is CASSLGTDPYGYTF. The CDR3, as DNA: TGTGCCAGCAGCTTAGGGACGGACCCCTATGGCTACACCTTC.

The CDR3 DNA is TGTGCCAGCAGCTTGGACGGGACAGTCTCTGGAAACACCATATATTTT. Translation gives CASSLDGTVSGNTIYF. The chain recombines TRBV5-8 with TRBJ1-3, with 7 positions matching TRBD1. The J segment lost 0 bases and the V segment lost 0 bases, leaving 3 bases of the junction unmatched. Germline values: CDR1 SGHTS, CDR2 YDEGEE. CDR3 length equals 16 residues.

This clonotype turned up a few times. The chain joins TRBV7-2 to TRBJ2-5; weak D call: TRBD1 (6 bases). The germline gives CDR1 SGHTA, CDR2 FQGNSA. The CDR3 has 15 amino acids. Trimming shortened V by 2 bases and J by 4 bases, and 14 bases separated the two germline ends. The CDR3 coding sequence is TGTGCCAGCAGCTTAATGTCGGGCAGGGGAGAGACCCAGTACTTC. Translating gives CASSLMSGRGETQYF.

The chain recombines TRBV6-5 with TRBJ2-1; D uncertain. Germline V CDR1 and CDR2: MNHEY, SVGAGI. Trimming stripped 2 bases from V and 2 bases from J, with 1 base between. The CDR3 runs to 12 residues. The CDR3 sequence is CASSYPYNEQFF. The CDR3 nucleotides are TGTGCCAGCAGTTACCCCTACAATGAGCAGTTCTTC.

This clonotype was counted only a few times. The chain joins TRBV7-6 to TRBJ1-3; D is unresolved. The CDR3 has 16 amino acids. The V gene lost 3 bases and the J gene lost 2 bases, with 14 bases spanning the gap. Looked up from germline, CDR1 is SGHVS and CDR2 is FNYEAQ. CDR3 nucleotides: TGTGCCAGCAGCTTGAGGACTCAGCTCACTGGAAACACCATATATTTT. Translated, it gives CASSLRTQLTGNTIYF.